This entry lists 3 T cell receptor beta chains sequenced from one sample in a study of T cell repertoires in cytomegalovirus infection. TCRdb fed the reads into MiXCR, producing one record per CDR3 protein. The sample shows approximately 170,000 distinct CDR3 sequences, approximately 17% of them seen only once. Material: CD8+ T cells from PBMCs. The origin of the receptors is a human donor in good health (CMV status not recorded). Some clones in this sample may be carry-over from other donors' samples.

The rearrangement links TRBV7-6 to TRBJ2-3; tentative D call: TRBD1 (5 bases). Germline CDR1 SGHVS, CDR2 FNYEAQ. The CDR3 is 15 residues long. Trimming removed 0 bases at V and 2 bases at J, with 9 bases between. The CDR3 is CASSLATDITDTQYF. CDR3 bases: TGTGCCAGCAGCTTAGCGACAGATATCACAGATACGCAGTATTTT.

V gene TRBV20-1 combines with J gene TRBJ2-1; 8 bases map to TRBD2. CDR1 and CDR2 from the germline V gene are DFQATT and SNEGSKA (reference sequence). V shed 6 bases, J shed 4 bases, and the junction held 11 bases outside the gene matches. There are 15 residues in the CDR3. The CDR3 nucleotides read TGCAGTGCCCTCCAGAACGGGGGGGGTTACAATGAGCAGTTCTTC. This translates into CSALQNGGGYNEQFF.

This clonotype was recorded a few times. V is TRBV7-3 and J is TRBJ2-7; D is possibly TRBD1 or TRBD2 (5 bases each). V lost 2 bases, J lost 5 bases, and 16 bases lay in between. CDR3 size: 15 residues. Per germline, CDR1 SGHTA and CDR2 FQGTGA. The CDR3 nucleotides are TGTGCCAGCAGCTTAGCAGGGAGTCTTGCCGACGAGCAGTACTTC. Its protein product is CASSLAGSLADEQYF.